Listed below are T cell receptor beta chains from one sample, sequenced in a study of T cell changes during pregnancy in multiple sclerosis. Sequenced by immunoSEQ multiplex PCR; TCRdb stores in-frame clones only, minus some. The sample consists of 21,000 or so clones, about 90% of them appearing once. The sequenced sample was CD8+ T cells from peripheral blood mononuclear cells, obtained in the second trimester of pregnancy. The receptors were gathered from a female donor in good health, enrolled as a control in a pregnancy study. The CDR3 runs from the conserved cysteine through the conserved F or W. A D gene is named only where the DNA matches it firmly. Clone size is stated in some rows and not others, as once, few, many or a class when expanded.

length: 16
J: TRBJ1-2
V: TRBV4-1
D: TRBD1
size: NA
CDR3: CASSQSLTRDRGGYTF
DNA: TGCGCCAGCAGCCAAAGTCTCACCCGGGACAGGGGAGGCTACACCTTC

length: 18
J: TRBJ2-1
V: TRBV25-1
D: TRBD2
size: few
CDR3: CASFGGVSGRTSYNEQFF
DNA: TGTGCCAGCTTTGGGGGGGTTAGCGGGAGAACCTCCTACAATGAGCAGTTCTTC

length: 13
J: TRBJ2-1
V: TRBV27
D: TRBD1
size: NA
CDR3: CASHGQVHNEQFF
DNA: TGTGCCAGCCACGGACAGGTCCACAATGAGCAGTTCTTC

length: 14
J: TRBJ1-1
V: TRBV19
D: NA
size: NA
CDR3: CASTGWGGKTEAFF
DNA: TGTGCCAGTACGGGGTGGGGAGGAAAGACTGAAGCTTTCTTT

length: 17
J: TRBJ1-1
V: TRBV29-1
D: TRBD1
size: NA
CDR3: CSASPRGQHSPNTEAFF
DNA: TGCAGCGCGTCCCCCCGGGGACAGCATTCTCCTAACACTGAAGCTTTCTTT

length: 16
J: TRBJ2-2
V: TRBV7-9
D: NA
size: NA
CDR3: CASTFFPGTNGGELFF
DNA: TGTGCCAGCACCTTCTTTCCCGGTACCAATGGCGGGGAGCTGTTTTTT

length: 15
J: TRBJ1-5
V: TRBV27
D: NA
size: few
CDR3: CASRTNPLPNQPQHF
DNA: TGTGCCAGCAGAACTAACCCCCTACCCAATCAGCCCCAGCATTTT

length: 13
J: TRBJ1-1
V: TRBV2
D: NA
size: NA
CDR3: CASRLTPEAEAFF
DNA: TGTGCCAGCAGGTTAACTCCAGAGGCTGAAGCTTTCTTT

length: 15
J: TRBJ2-7
V: TRBV11-2
D: TRBD2
size: NA
CDR3: CASSLGGGSPYEQYF
DNA: TGTGCCAGCAGCTTAGGGGGCGGGAGCCCCTACGAGCAGTACTTC

length: 17
J: TRBJ2-1
V: TRBV4-1
D: TRBD2
size: NA
CDR3: CASSPRTSVLGSNEQFF
DNA: TGCGCCAGCAGCCCCAGGACTAGCGTGTTGGGATCCAATGAGCAGTTCTTC

length: 15
J: TRBJ2-7
V: TRBV5-4
D: TRBD2
size: once
CDR3: CASSEGLAGVYEQYF
DNA: TGTGCCAGCAGCGAGGGACTAGCGGGGGTATACGAGCAGTACTTC

length: 13
J: TRBJ1-1
V: TRBV4-1
D: TRBD1
size: NA
CDR3: CASSPWTGSNAFF
DNA: TGCGCCAGCAGCCCCTGGACAGGGAGTAATGCTTTCTTT

length: 13
J: TRBJ2-7
V: TRBV4-3
D: TRBD1
size: NA
CDR3: CASSHGTGDEQYF
DNA: TGCGCCAGCAGCCATGGGACAGGGGACGAGCAGTACTTC

length: 14
J: TRBJ2-5
V: TRBV30
D: TRBD1
size: few
CDR3: CAWGIGQDQETQYF
DNA: TGTGCCTGGGGTATTGGACAGGACCAAGAGACCCAGTACTTC

length: 13
J: TRBJ2-7
V: TRBV6-5
D: TRBD1
size: once
CDR3: CASRVTGTYEQYF
DNA: TGTGCCAGCAGGGTGACAGGGACCTACGAGCAGTACTTC